This T cell receptor (beta chain) was captured by sequencing in a study of response to subunit inactivated influenza vaccine (dated by TCRdb to 2016 to 2019). Describing the broader study: To follow how T cells responded to a trivalent subunit inactivated influenza vaccine, the researchers relied on deep quantitative profiling of the T cell receptor repertoire. Results the study describes overall, beyond this receptor: According to the authors, only a limited number of new T cells may be recruited by each seasonal influenza vaccination.

This clonotype has just a few counts. Its antigen is still unknown. No quality values exist for individual bases; no much larger clone is one base distant. Library method: RT-PCR. The instrument was an Illumina HiSeq 2500. The public reads were run again by TCRdb, first through fastp at Q25 and then through MiXCR, and only productive beta chains were kept. Each entry is one CDR3 protein sequence, shown with its most common DNA and genes. For this sample there are 610,000 or so distinct CDR3 sequences; 11% to 15% appear just once. Around 10% of the sample belongs to the ten largest clones. V loses 4 bases of germline sequence and J loses 3 bases, and the interval between the two ends is 22 bases. From the cysteine up to the phenylalanine, the CDR3 has a length of 17 residues. Kept here is only the CDR3 DNA, which spans 51 bases and is read in frame from base 1. For CDR1 and CDR2, the germline V gene lists SGHVS and FQNEAQ.

The sequence came from a man aged 45-60 years who received an inactivated influenza vaccine. Donor details come from another sample of the same person, matched by shared clones. Sequencing was performed on PBMCs from blood, taken about 11 days after vaccination. Recombination connected TRBV7-8 to TRBJ2-7; no D gene call is confident. The CDR3 region reads CASSSPSARPNNYEQYF. The DNA reads as follows: TGTGCCAGCAGCTCCCCAAGTGCGCGCCCCAACAACTACGAGCAGTACTTC.